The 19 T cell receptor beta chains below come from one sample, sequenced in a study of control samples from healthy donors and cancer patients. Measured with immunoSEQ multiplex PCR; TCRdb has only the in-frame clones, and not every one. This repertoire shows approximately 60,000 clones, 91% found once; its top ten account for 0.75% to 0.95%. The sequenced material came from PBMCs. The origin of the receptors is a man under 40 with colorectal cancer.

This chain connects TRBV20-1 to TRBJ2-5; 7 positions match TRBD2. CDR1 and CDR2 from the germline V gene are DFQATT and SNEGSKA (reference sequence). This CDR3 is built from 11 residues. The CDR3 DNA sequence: TGCAGCAAAAGCGGGGTAGAGACCCAGTACTTC. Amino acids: CSKSGVETQYF.

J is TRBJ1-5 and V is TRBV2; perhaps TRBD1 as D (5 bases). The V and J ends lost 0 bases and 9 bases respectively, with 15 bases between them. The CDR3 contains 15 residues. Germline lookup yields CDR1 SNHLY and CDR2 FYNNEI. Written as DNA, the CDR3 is TGTGCCAGCAGTGAAGCCGGGACGGTGGCTGGGCCCCAGCATTTT. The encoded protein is CASSEAGTVAGPQHF. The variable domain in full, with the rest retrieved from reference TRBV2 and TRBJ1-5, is EPEVTQTPSHQVTQMGQEVILRCVPISNHLYFYWYRQILGQKVEFLVSFYNNEISEKSEIFDDQFSVERPDGSNFTLKIRSTKLEDSAMYFCASSEAGTVAGPQHFGDGTRLSIL.

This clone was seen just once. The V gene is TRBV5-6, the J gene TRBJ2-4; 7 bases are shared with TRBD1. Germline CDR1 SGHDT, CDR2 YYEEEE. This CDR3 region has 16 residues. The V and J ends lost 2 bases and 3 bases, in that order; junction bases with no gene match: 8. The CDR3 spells CASSFYYRGDKNIQYF. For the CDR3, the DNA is TGTGCCAGCAGCTTCTACTACAGGGGTGACAAAAACATTCAGTACTTC.

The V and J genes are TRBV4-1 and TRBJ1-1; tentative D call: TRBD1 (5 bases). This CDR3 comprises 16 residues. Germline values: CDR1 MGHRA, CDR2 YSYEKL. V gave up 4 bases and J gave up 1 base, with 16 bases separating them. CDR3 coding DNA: TGCGCCAGCAGCCCCAGGGTGGGGACGGAGAACACTGAAGCTTTCTTT. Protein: CASSPRVGTENTEAFF.

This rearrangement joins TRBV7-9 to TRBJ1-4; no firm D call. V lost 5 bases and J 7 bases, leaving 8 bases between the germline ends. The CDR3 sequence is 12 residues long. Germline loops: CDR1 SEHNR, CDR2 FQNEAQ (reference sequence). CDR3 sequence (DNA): TGTGCCAGCAGCGAGTGGGGTGAAAAACTGTTTTTT. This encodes CASSEWGEKLFF.

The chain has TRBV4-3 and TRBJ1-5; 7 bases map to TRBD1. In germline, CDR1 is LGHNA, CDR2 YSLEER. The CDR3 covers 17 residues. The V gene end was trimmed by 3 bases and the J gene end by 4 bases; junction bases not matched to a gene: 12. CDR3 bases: TGCGCCAGCAGCCACGACCCCTATGGGACAGAGAATCAGCCCCAGCATTTT. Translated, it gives CASSHDPYGTENQPQHF.

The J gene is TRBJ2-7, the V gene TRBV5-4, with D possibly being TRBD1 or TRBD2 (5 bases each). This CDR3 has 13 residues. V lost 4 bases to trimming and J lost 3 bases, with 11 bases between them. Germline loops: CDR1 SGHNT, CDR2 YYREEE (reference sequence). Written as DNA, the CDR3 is TGTGCCAGCAGCCGGGACGAGTTCTACGAGCAGTACTTC. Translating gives CASSRDEFYEQYF. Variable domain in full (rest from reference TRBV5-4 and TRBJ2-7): ETGVTQSPTHLIKTRGQQVTLRCSSQSGHNTVSWYQQALGQGPQFIFQYYREEENGRGNFPPRFSGLQFPNYSSELNVNALELDDSALYLCASSRDEFYEQYFGPGTRLTVT.

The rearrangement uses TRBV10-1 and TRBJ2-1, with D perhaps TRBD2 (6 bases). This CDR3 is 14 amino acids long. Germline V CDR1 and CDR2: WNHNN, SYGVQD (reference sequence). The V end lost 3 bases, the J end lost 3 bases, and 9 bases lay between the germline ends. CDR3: CASSDGGSYNEQFF. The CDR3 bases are TGCGCCAGCAGTGACGGGGGTAGCTACAATGAGCAGTTCTTC.

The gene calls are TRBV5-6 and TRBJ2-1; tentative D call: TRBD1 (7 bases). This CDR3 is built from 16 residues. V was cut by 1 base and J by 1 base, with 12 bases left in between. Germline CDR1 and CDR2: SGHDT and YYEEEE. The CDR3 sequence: CASSLMQGGSYNEQFF. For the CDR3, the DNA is TGTGCCAGCAGCTTGATGCAGGGGGGTTCCTACAATGAGCAGTTCTTC.

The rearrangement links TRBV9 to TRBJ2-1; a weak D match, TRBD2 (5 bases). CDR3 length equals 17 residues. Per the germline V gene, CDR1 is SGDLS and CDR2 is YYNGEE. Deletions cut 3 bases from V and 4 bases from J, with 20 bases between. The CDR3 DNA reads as TGTGCCAGCAGCGGTTCGGAGGTTGATAAGAGGTACAATGAGCAGTTCTTC. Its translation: CASSGSEVDKRYNEQFF.

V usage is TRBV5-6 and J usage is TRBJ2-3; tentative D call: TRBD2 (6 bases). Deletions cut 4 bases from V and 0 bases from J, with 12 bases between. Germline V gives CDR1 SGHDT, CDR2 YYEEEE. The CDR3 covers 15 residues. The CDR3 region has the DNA TGTGCCAGCAGCACACCGCGGGACAGCACAGATACGCAGTATTTT. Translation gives CASSTPRDSTDTQYF.

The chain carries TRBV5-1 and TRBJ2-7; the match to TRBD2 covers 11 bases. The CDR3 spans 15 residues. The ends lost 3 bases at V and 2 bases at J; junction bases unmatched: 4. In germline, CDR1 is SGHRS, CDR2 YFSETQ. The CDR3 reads CASSWYSGGAYEQYF. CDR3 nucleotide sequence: TGCGCCAGCAGCTGGTATAGCGGGGGGGCCTACGAGCAGTACTTC. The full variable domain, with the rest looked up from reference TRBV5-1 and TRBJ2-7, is KAGVTQTPRYLIKTRGQQVTLSCSPISGHRSVSWYQQTPGQGLQFLFEYFSETQRNKGNFPGRFSGRQFSNSRSEMNVSTLELGDSALYLCASSWYSGGAYEQYFGPGTRLTVT.

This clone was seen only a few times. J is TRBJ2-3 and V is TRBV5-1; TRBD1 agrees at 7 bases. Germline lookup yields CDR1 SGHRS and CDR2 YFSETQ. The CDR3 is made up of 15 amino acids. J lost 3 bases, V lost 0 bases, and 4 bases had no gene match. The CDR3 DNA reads TGCGCCAGCAGCTTGGGCAGGGGGAAAACAGATACGCAGTATTTT. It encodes CASSLGRGKTDTQYF.

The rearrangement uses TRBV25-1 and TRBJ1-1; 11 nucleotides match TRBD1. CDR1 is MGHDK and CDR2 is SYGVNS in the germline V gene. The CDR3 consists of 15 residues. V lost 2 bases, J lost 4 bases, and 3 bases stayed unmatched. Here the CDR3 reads CASSEPGTGGTEAFF. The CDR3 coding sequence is TGTGCCAGCAGTGAACCCGGGACAGGGGGCACTGAAGCTTTCTTT.

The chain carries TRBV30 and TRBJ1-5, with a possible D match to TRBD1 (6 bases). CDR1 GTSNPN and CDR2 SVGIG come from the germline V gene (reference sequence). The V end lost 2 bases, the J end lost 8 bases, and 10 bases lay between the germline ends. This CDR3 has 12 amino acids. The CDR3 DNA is TGTGCCTGGAGTACAGGGTGGGAGCCCCAGCATTTT. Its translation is CAWSTGWEPQHF. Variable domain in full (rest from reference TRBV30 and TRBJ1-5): SQTIHQWPATLVQPVGSPLSLECTVEGTSNPNLYWYRQAAGRGLQLLFYSVGIGQISSEVPQNLSASRPQDRQFILSSKKLLLSDSGFYLCAWSTGWEPQHFGDGTRLSIL.

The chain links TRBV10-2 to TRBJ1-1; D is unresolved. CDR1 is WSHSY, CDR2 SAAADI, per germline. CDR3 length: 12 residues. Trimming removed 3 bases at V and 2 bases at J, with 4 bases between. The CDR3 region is CASSDSNTEAFF. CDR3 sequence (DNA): TGCGCCAGCAGTGACAGTAACACTGAAGCTTTCTTT.

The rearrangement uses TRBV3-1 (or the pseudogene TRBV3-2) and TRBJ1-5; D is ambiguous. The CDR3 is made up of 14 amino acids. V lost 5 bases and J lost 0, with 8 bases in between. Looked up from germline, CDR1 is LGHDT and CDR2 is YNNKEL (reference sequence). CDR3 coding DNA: TGTGCCAGCAGCTTTAAATCTAGCAATCAGCCCCAGCATTTT. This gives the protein CASSFKSSNQPQHF.

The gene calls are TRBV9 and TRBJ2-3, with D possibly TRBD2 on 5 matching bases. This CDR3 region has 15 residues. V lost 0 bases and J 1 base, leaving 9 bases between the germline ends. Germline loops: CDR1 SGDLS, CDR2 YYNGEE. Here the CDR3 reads CASSVGSGRTDTQYF. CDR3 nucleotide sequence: TGTGCCAGCAGCGTAGGAAGCGGACGCACAGATACGCAGTATTTT. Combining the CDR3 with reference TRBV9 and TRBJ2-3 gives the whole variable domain DSGVTQTPKHLITATGQRVTLRCSPRSGDLSVYWYQQSLDQGLQFLIQYYNGEERAKGNILERFSAQQFPDLHSELNLSSLELGDSALYFCASSVGSGRTDTQYFGPGTRLTVL.

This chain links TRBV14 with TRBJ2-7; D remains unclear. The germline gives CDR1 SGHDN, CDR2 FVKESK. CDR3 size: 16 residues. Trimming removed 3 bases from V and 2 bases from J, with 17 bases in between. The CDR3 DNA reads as TGTGCCAGCAGCCAGTCTTCCGGCGGTTCTACCTACGAGCAGTACTTC. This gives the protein CASSQSSGGSTYEQYF.